This passage covers 5 T cell receptor beta chains from one sample sequenced in a study of cytomegalovirus exposure and HLA in healthy donors. The data were produced by immunoSEQ multiplex PCR, yet TCRdb's version contains in-frame clones alone and is incomplete. The sample consists of some 76,000 clones, approximately 93% of them appearing once. The sample consisted of PBMCs. Receptors were obtained from a woman aged 18 to 35 in good health and CMV-seronegative.

The J gene is TRBJ2-7, the V gene TRBV6-1, with 8 bases fitting TRBD1. Trimming cost V 7 bases and J 3 bases; bases outside gene matches: 5. Looked up from germline, CDR1 is MNHNS and CDR2 is SASEGT. This CDR3 is 13 amino acids long. CDR3 in amino acids: CASNRQGLYEQYF. In DNA, the CDR3 is TGTGCCAGCAATCGACAGGGGCTCTACGAGCAGTACTTC.

The chain recombines TRBV5-4 with TRBJ2-1; D unclear. The V end lost 4 bases, the J end lost 6 bases, and 5 bases lay between the germline ends. Germline CDR1 reads SGHNT; CDR2 reads YYREEE (reference sequence). The CDR3 totals 11 residues. The CDR3 DNA reads as TGTGCCAGCAGCCTACTCAATGAGCAGTTCTTC. Translated, it gives CASSLLNEQFF. Variable domain in full (rest from reference TRBV5-4 and TRBJ2-1): ETGVTQSPTHLIKTRGQQVTLRCSSQSGHNTVSWYQQALGQGPQFIFQYYREEENGRGNFPPRFSGLQFPNYSSELNVNALELDDSALYLCASSLLNEQFFGPGTRLTVL.

Only one count was recorded for this clone. This chain connects TRBV10-2 to TRBJ1-2; D call uncertain. The CDR3 totals 13 residues. Germline CDR1 reads WSHSY; CDR2 reads SAAADI. V was shortened by 2 bases and J by 6 bases, with 10 bases between the two germline ends. CDR3 in amino acids: CASSEVRPHGYTF. The CDR3 DNA reads TGCGCCAGCAGTGAGGTCAGGCCCCATGGCTACACCTTC.

The chain employs TRBV28 and TRBJ1-2, with D possibly being TRBD1 (5 bases). Trimming took off 6 bases at V and 3 bases at J, with 20 bases between the two ends. This CDR3 is built from 16 residues. The germline V gene has CDR1 MDHEN and CDR2 SYDVKM. In DNA, the CDR3 is TGTGCCAGCAGCTATCAAACCCGGGGGATCGACTATGGCTACACCTTC. This encodes CASSYQTRGIDYGYTF.

CDR3 nucleotide sequence: TGTGCCAGCAGTGTGCGCTCTGTGGAAGAGACCCAGTACTTC. This codes for CASSVRSVEETQYF. The chain links TRBV2 to TRBJ2-5, with D uncertain. The CDR3 runs to 14 residues. The germline gives CDR1 SNHLY, CDR2 FYNNEI. The V and J ends lost 4 bases and 3 bases respectively, with 12 bases between them. Combining the CDR3 with reference TRBV2 and TRBJ2-5 gives the whole variable domain EPEVTQTPSHQVTQMGQEVILRCVPISNHLYFYWYRQILGQKVEFLVSFYNNEISEKSEIFDDQFSVERPDGSNFTLKIRSTKLEDSAMYFCASSVRSVEETQYFGPGTRLLVL.